The 28 T cell receptor beta chains listed next were all sequenced from one sample in a study of blood T cells in healthy people across ages. PCR was performed a second time for about 7 to 12 cycles using a sample-barcoded 5' primer and a J-beta primer mix. TCRdb passed the 5' RACE reads through MiXCR, listing each CDR3 protein once. The sample includes about 2 million distinct CDR3 sequences, 49% of them seen just once. The sample was blood. Receptors originate from a woman aged 40 to 50 in good health.

This clonotype was counted a few times. The V call is TRBV29-1, the J call TRBJ2-5; D is unclear. CDR3 length: 14 amino acids. Trimming took off 5 bases at V and 5 bases at J, with 18 bases between the two ends. Germline V lookup: CDR1 SQVTM, CDR2 ANQGSEA. The CDR3 here is CSVPDQTQSETQYF. CDR3 coding DNA: TGCAGCGTTCCGGACCAAACTCAATCGGAGACCCAGTACTTC.

V and J are TRBV2 and TRBJ1-4; TRBD1 matches 8 bases. The J segment lost 7 bases and the V segment lost 6 bases, leaving 7 bases of the junction unmatched. The CDR3 extends over 14 amino acids. Germline CDR1 is SNHLY and CDR2 is FYNNEI. Here the CDR3 DNA reads TGTGCCAGCAGACCGACAGGGGTGGGTGAAAAACTGTTTTTT. Translated, it gives CASRPTGVGEKLFF.

To note about this clonotype: A read error may produce the germline difference seen at one junction end. The chain couples TRBV18 to TRBJ1-1; D is perhaps TRBD1 (5 bases). CDR1 and CDR2 from the germline V gene are KGHSH and LQKENI. The CDR3 is 14 residues long. The CDR3 loop reads CAGSRGSAPGGAFF. The CDR3 DNA is TGTGCCGGCTCACGAGGATCTGCCCCCGGGGGAGCTTTCTTT.

The chain uses TRBV5-5 and TRBJ1-5; weak D call: TRBD1 (5 bases). The V gene's germline CDR1 is SGHKS and CDR2 YYEKEE (reference sequence). CDR3 length equals 17 residues. The V gene lost 2 bases and the J gene lost 2 bases, with 17 bases spanning the gap. The CDR3 DNA reads as TGTGCCAGCAGCTTCCAACCAGGGTTGGACGGCAATCAGCCCCAGCATTTT. It is translated as CASSFQPGLDGNQPQHF.

CDR3 residues: CASSFDSQGGSGTQYF. The CDR3 DNA reads as TGCGCCAGCAGCTTTGACTCGCAGGGGGGCTCGGGTACGCAGTATTTT. V and J are TRBV5-1 and TRBJ2-3; tentatively, D is TRBD1 (7 bases). Trimming removed 2 bases at V and 8 bases at J, with 21 bases between. From germline, CDR1 is SGHRS and CDR2 YFSETQ. This CDR3 comprises 16 residues. Together with reference TRBV5-1 and TRBJ2-3, the CDR3 gives the full variable domain: KAGVTQTPRYLIKTRGQQVTLSCSPISGHRSVSWYQQTPGQGLQFLFEYFSETQRNKGNFPGRFSGRQFSNSRSEMNVSTLELGDSALYLCASSFDSQGGSGTQYFGPGTRLTVL.

In its sample, this clonotype was seen once. The CDR3 sequence is CASSLAGRTSNYGYTF. CDR3 bases: TGTGCCAGCAGTTTAGCAGGCAGAACTTCTAACTATGGCTACACCTTC. The chain is built from TRBV28 and TRBJ1-2, with D unresolved. V was shortened by 2 bases and J by 0 bases, with 13 bases between the two germline ends. CDR3 size: 16 residues. CDR1 is MDHEN and CDR2 is SYDVKM in the germline V gene.

With regard to this clonotype: The junction does not match germline at one end; this may be a read error. V and J are TRBV7-2 and TRBJ2-6; D not certain. The CDR3 contains 18 residues. Germline CDR1 reads SGHTA; CDR2 reads FQGNSA. This CDR3 reads CVSSQVGIPSSGANVLTF. The CDR3 nucleotides read TGTGTCAGCAGTCAAGTCGGTATACCAAGCTCTGGGGCCAACGTCCTGACTTTC.

This chain joins TRBV20-1 and TRBJ2-7; D may be TRBD2 (5 bases). The CDR3 is 12 amino acids. Germline-derived CDR1 and CDR2 are DFQATT and SNEGSKA (reference sequence). Trimming stripped 5 bases from V and 10 bases from J, with 18 bases between. The CDR3 protein is CSAPRDGKIQYF. CDR3 in DNA: TGCAGTGCTCCCCGAGACGGGAAGATCCAGTACTTC.

The chain recombines TRBV9 with TRBJ2-3; D unclear. This CDR3 contains 13 residues. CDR1 and CDR2 (germline): SGDLS, YYNGEE. V lost 0 bases, J lost 6 bases, and 8 bases lay in between. The CDR3 DNA is TGTGCCAGCAGCGTAGCATTGTCTGATACGCAGTATTTT. Protein: CASSVALSDTQYF.

This clonotype was recorded a few times. The chain has TRBV15 and TRBJ2-1; D is undetermined. The CDR3 covers 15 residues. CDR1 is LNHNV, CDR2 YYDKDF, per germline (reference sequence). The ends were cut back, 0 bases at V and 7 bases at J, with 13 bases in the middle. The DNA for the CDR3 is TGTGCCACCAGCAGAGATCGTCTGCGAGGAAATGAGCAGTTCTTC. Its translation is CATSRDRLRGNEQFF.

J is TRBJ2-2 and V is TRBV5-6; D is uncertain. Germline-derived CDR1 and CDR2 are SGHDT and YYEEEE. V lost 2 bases and J lost 5, with 4 bases in between. The CDR3 extends over 12 amino acids. The DNA for the CDR3 is TGTGCCAGCAGCTTAATGACCGGGGAGCTGTTTTTT. Protein sequence: CASSLMTGELFF. The full variable domain, with the rest looked up from reference TRBV5-6 and TRBJ2-2, is DAGVTQSPTHLIKTRGQQVTLRCSPKSGHDTVSWYQQALGQGPQFIFQYYEEEERQRGNFPDRFSGHQFPNYSSELNVNALLLGDSALYLCASSLMTGELFFGEGSRLTVL.

In its sample, this clonotype was seen a few times. The gene calls are TRBV12-3 or TRBV12-4 and TRBJ2-1, with 8 positions matching TRBD2. J lost 4 bases, V lost 3 bases, and 5 bases had no gene match. The length of the CDR3 is 15 residues. CDR3 in amino acids: CASSFPAGVYNEQFF. In nucleotides, the CDR3 is TGTGCCAGCAGTTTTCCAGCGGGGGTTTACAATGAGCAGTTCTTC.

A few counts support this clonotype. V and J are TRBV24-1 and TRBJ2-1, with TRBD2 identical over 7 bases. CDR1 is KGHDR, CDR2 SFDVKD, per germline. V lost 4 bases and J lost 4; bases outside the gene matches: 9. The CDR3 is made up of 16 amino acids. CDR3 coding DNA: TGTGCCACCAGTGAGGGGGGGGGGAGAGGTTACAATGAGCAGTTCTTC. Translating gives CATSEGGGRGYNEQFF.

This clonotype occurred a few times. The chain employs TRBV12-3 or TRBV12-4 and TRBJ2-3, with D possibly matching TRBD2 (7 bases). V lost 8 bases and J lost 5, with 11 bases in between. This CDR3 spans 12 amino acids. The CDR3 protein is CASGGAVDTQYF. The CDR3 DNA follows: TGTGCCAGCGGGGGGGCAGTAGATACGCAGTATTTT.

This clonotype showed up just a few times. The V and J genes are TRBV6-5 and TRBJ2-1, with no clear D. Germline V gives CDR1 MNHEY, CDR2 SVGAGI. This CDR3 has 16 residues. The V end lost 6 bases, the J end lost 8 bases, and 23 bases lay between the germline ends. The CDR3 sequence: CASSPTPDGGVDEQFF. The CDR3 DNA follows: TGTGCCAGCAGCCCTACCCCTGACGGTGGGGTCGATGAGCAGTTCTTC.

This rearrangement joins TRBV28 to TRBJ1-3; D call uncertain. The ends were cut back, 2 bases at V and 0 bases at J, with 32 bases in the middle. This CDR3 has 23 residues. The germline CDR1 and CDR2 sequences are MDHEN and SYDVKM. CDR3 sequence: CASSLAIIKGLNAGVLSGNTIYF. In nucleotides, the CDR3 is TGTGCCAGCAGTTTAGCGATCATCAAAGGTTTGAACGCCGGCGTGCTCTCTGGAAACACCATATATTTT.

This clonotype showed up just a few times. The rearrangement links TRBV27 to TRBJ2-5; perhaps D is TRBD1 or TRBD2 (5 bases each). Trimming took 3 bases from V and 3 from J, leaving 11 bases between them. The CDR3 consists of 14 residues. Germline CDR1 and CDR2: MNHEY and SMNVEV (reference sequence). CDR3 DNA: TGTGCCAGCAGTTTTTCCGGGACGGAAGAGACCCAGTACTTC. The encoded protein is CASSFSGTEETQYF.

This clonotype was seen a handful of times. The J gene is TRBJ2-7, the V gene TRBV6-6; 11 nucleotides line up with TRBD1. Germline values: CDR1 MNHNY, CDR2 SVGAGI (reference sequence). This CDR3 contains 16 residues. With 6 bases clipped from V and 4 bases from J, the junction kept 11 bases outside the gene matches. In nucleotides, the CDR3 is TGTGCCAGCAGCTCCTCCGGGACAGGGGGTTTGTACGAGCAGTACTTC. It is translated as CASSSSGTGGLYEQYF.

The V gene is TRBV5-1, the J gene TRBJ1-4; 10 nucleotides match TRBD1. Germline assignment: CDR1 SGHRS and CDR2 YFSETQ. The CDR3 has 15 residues. The V gene end was trimmed by 4 bases and the J gene end by 10 bases; junction bases not matched to a gene: 10. The chain's CDR3 is CASSHRDRGVGKLFF. The CDR3 DNA sequence: TGCGCCAGCAGCCACAGGGACAGGGGAGTTGGAAAACTGTTTTTT.

This clonotype was detected only a few times. The chain joins TRBV18 to TRBJ2-1, with D maybe TRBD1 (6 bases). V gave up 3 bases and J gave up 7 bases, with 16 bases separating them. Germline V gene sequence: CDR1 KGHSH, CDR2 LQKENI. This CDR3 has 15 amino acids. CDR3: CASSPQGWTWNEQFF. The DNA for the CDR3 is TGTGCCAGCTCACCTCAGGGGTGGACATGGAATGAGCAGTTCTTC.

This clonotype was found a few times. This chain links TRBV6-1 with TRBJ2-3, with TRBD1 identical over 8 bases. The junction had 18 bases not matched to a gene; V was cut back by 10 bases and J by 3 bases. The CDR3 consists of 17 residues. Looked up from germline, CDR1 is MNHNS and CDR2 is SASEGT. For the CDR3, the DNA is TGTGCCATAACACCAGACAGGGGTCACTCCGGGACAGATACGCAGTATTTT. It yields the protein CAITPDRGHSGTDTQYF.

This sequence joins TRBV4-3 and TRBJ2-1, with 12 bases matching TRBD1. From germline, CDR1 is LGHNA and CDR2 YSLEER. The V segment lost 3 bases and the J segment 7 bases; nucleotides outside the gene matches: 4. The CDR3 contains 15 residues. CDR3 DNA: TGCGCCAGCAGCCACGGGGACAGGGGGCTTAATGAGCAGTTCTTC. This sequence encodes CASSHGDRGLNEQFF.

The table lists this clonotype with a few counts. V usage is TRBV28 and J usage is TRBJ2-3, with D hard to call. This CDR3 comprises 17 residues. Germline lookup yields CDR1 MDHEN and CDR2 SYDVKM. With 10 bases removed from V and 6 bases from J, the gap between germline ends came to 29 bases. CDR3 residues: CATNTPVDLNPTDTQYF. The DNA for the CDR3 is TGTGCCACCAATACGCCCGTGGACCTAAACCCTACGGATACGCAGTATTTT. The full variable domain, rest sourced from reference TRBV28 and TRBJ2-3, is DVKVTQSSRYLVKRTGEKVFLECVQDMDHENMFWYRQDPGLGLRLIYFSYDVKMKEKGDIPEGYSVSREKKERFSLILESASTNQTSMYLCATNTPVDLNPTDTQYFGPGTRLTVL.

This clonotype occurred a few times. This sequence joins TRBV7-2 and TRBJ2-5; D perhaps matches TRBD2 (6 bases). TRBJ2-7 matches the DNA end more closely, so the J call is doubtful. In germline, CDR1 is SGHTA, CDR2 FQGNSA. CDR3 length: 15 residues. DNA of the CDR3: TGTGCCAGCAGCTTAGAAGGTCCAGGGACTTACGAGCAGTACTTC. Protein: CASSLEGPGTYEQYF.

This clonotype was observed a handful of times. The rearrangement links TRBV29-1 to TRBJ2-5; maybe TRBD2 (7 bases). Germline CDR1 reads SQVTM; CDR2 reads ANQGSEA. Trimming pared 3 bases from V and 5 bases from J, leaving 22 bases between. This CDR3 region has 16 residues. Here the CDR3 DNA reads TGCAGCGTTGATATGGTCGGGGGGCGGCAGGTGGAGACCCAGTACTTC. Residues: CSVDMVGGRQVETQYF.

The chain links TRBV4-3 to TRBJ1-2; no clear D gene. The CDR3 consists of 15 residues. Per germline, CDR1 LGHNA and CDR2 YSLEER. Deletions cut 1 base from V and 4 bases from J, with 13 bases between. CDR3 coding DNA: TGCGCCAGCAGCCAAGGAGGAGGGTCCGGCTATGGCTACACCTTC. Protein product: CASSQGGGSGYGYTF.

In its sample, this clonotype was seen a few times. The chain uses TRBV5-1 and TRBJ1-4, with TRBD1 matching over 9 bases. Germline assignment: CDR1 SGHRS and CDR2 YFSETQ. With 4 bases clipped from V and 5 bases from J, the junction kept 3 bases outside the gene matches. The CDR3 has 14 amino acids. CDR3 sequence reads: CASSTGQGNEKLFF. The DNA for the CDR3 is TGCGCCAGCAGCACGGGACAGGGAAATGAAAAACTGTTTTTT.

As regards this clonotype: One end of the junction is discordant with germline, which a read error may explain. The chain carries TRBV6-5 and TRBJ1-6; D unresolved. The CDR3 spans 15 residues. Germline CDR1 MNHEY, CDR2 SVGAGI. The CDR3 coding sequence is TGTACCAGCAGTTTGGGCTCGTCCTATAATTCACCCCTCCACTTT. This encodes CTSSLGSSYNSPLHF.